This entry lists 6 T cell receptor beta chains sequenced from one sample in a study of naive and memory T cell subsets. Amplification of ligated cDNA took four PCR rounds with SP2 and nested alpha and beta constant primers. TCRdb redid the calling of the 5' RACE reads with MiXCR, one entry per CDR3 protein. The data contain 56,000 or so distinct CDR3 sequences, 7.6% of them seen just once; the ten biggest clones take up almost 10%. The library had UMIs added by 3' ligation of an oligonucleotide to TCR cDNA. The origin of the receptors is a female donor in good health.

This clonotype has a count of ten or more. The chain joins TRBV2 to TRBJ1-4; D is unresolved. There are 11 residues in the CDR3. Germline V gives CDR1 SNHLY, CDR2 FYNNEI. Deletions cut 7 bases from V and 4 bases from J, with 4 bases between. The CDR3 DNA reads as TGTGCCAGCACCATTAATGAAAAACTGTTTTTT. It translates to CASTINEKLFF.

V usage is TRBV7-2 and J usage is TRBJ2-7; no clear D gene. The CDR3 contains 12 residues. Germline CDR1 is SGHTA and CDR2 is FQGNSA. The ends were cut back, 5 bases at V and 6 bases at J, with 11 bases in the middle. CDR3 loop: CASSPQRIEQYF. CDR3 sequence (DNA): TGTGCCAGCAGCCCACAGAGGATCGAGCAGTACTTC.

There are many counts of this clonotype. The V call is TRBV18, the J call TRBJ2-5; tentatively, D is TRBD2 (5 bases). Germline V gene sequence: CDR1 KGHSH, CDR2 LQKENI. CDR3 length equals 13 residues. V was clipped by 6 bases and J by 2 bases, with 10 bases between them. The CDR3 region is CASSPPGQETQYF. In nucleotides, the CDR3 is TGTGCCAGCTCGCCCCCGGGACAAGAGACCCAGTACTTC.

This clonotype was observed at least ten times. This chain links TRBV28 with TRBJ1-1; 7 bases map to TRBD1. Trimming removed 6 bases from V and 2 bases from J; junction bases left unmatched: 6. Germline assignment: CDR1 MDHEN and CDR2 SYDVKM. The CDR3 contains 14 residues. CDR3 sequence: CASRRDRLNTEAFF. In DNA form, the CDR3 reads TGTGCCAGCAGGCGGGACAGACTCAACACTGAAGCTTTCTTT.

This clonotype was seen repeatedly, ten times or more. J is TRBJ1-5 and V is TRBV6-2 or TRBV6-3; no clear D gene. Deletions cut 4 bases from V and 4 bases from J, with 8 bases between. CDR3 length: 13 amino acids. The germline CDR1 and CDR2 sequences are MNHEY and SVGEGT. CDR3 coding DNA: TGTGCCAGCAGTTCCCAGGAGAATCAGCCCCAGCATTTT. This sequence encodes CASSSQENQPQHF.

This clonotype was recorded many times. The chain uses TRBV18 and TRBJ2-5; D may correspond to TRBD1 or TRBD2 (5 bases each). CDR1 is KGHSH and CDR2 is LQKENI in the germline V gene. The CDR3 contains 15 residues. Trimming removed 3 bases from V and 2 bases from J, with 13 bases in between. The chain's CDR3 is CASSPWDAKQETQYF. In DNA form, the CDR3 reads TGTGCCAGCTCACCCTGGGACGCCAAACAAGAGACCCAGTACTTC.